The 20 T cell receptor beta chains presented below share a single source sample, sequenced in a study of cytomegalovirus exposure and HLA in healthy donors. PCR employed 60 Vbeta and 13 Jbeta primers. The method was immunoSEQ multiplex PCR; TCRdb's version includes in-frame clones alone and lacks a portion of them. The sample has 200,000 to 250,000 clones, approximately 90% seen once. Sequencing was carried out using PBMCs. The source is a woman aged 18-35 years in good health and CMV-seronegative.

CDR3 loop: CASSQDAGNFFGGYTF. The CDR3 nucleotides read TGCGCCAGCAGCCAAGACGCAGGGAACTTTTTCGGGGGCTACACCTTC. The chain recombines TRBV4-3 with TRBJ1-2; D might be TRBD1 (5 bases). Trimming stripped 0 bases from V and 8 bases from J, with 19 bases between. This CDR3 has 16 residues. CDR1 is LGHNA, CDR2 YSLEER, per germline.

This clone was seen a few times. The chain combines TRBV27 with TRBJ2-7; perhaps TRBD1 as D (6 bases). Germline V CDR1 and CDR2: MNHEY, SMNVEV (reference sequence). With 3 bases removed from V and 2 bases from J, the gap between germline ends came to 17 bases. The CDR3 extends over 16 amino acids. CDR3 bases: TGTGCCAGCAGTTTTTCGGCAGGGGAGTTCCCCTACGAGCAGTACTTC. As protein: CASSFSAGEFPYEQYF.

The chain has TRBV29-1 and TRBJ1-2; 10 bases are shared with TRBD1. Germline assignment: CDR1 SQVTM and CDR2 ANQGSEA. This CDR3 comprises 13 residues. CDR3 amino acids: CGAGTGVVYGYTF. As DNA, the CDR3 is TGCGGCGCCGGGACAGGGGTAGTCTATGGCTACACCTTC.

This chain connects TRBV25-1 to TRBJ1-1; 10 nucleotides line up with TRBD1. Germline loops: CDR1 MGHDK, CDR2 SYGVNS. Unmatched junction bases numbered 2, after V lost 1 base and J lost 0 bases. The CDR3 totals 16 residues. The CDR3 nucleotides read TGTGCCAGCAGTGAATGGGACAGGGGAGTGAACACTGAAGCTTTCTTT. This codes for CASSEWDRGVNTEAFF.

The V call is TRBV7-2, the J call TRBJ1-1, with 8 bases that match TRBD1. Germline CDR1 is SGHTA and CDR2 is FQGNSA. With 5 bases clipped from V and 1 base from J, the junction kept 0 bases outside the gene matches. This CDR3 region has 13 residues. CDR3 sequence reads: CASSQGANTEAFF. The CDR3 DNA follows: TGTGCCAGCAGCCAGGGGGCGAACACTGAAGCTTTCTTT. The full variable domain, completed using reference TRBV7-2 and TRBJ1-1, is GAGVSQSPSNKVTEKGKDVELRCDPISGHTALYWYRQSLGQGLEFLIYFQGNSAPDKSGLPSDRFSAERTGGSVSTLTIQRTQQEDSAVYLCASSQGANTEAFFGQGTRLTVV.

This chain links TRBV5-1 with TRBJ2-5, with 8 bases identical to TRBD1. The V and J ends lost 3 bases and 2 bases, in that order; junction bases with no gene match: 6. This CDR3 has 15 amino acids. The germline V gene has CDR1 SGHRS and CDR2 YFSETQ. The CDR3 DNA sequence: TGCGCCAGCAGCTCCCAAGGACAGGGACAAGAGACCCAGTACTTC. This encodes CASSSQGQGQETQYF. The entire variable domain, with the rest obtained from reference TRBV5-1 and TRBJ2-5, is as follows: KAGVTQTPRYLIKTRGQQVTLSCSPISGHRSVSWYQQTPGQGLQFLFEYFSETQRNKGNFPGRFSGRQFSNSRSEMNVSTLELGDSALYLCASSSQGQGQETQYFGPGTRLLVL.

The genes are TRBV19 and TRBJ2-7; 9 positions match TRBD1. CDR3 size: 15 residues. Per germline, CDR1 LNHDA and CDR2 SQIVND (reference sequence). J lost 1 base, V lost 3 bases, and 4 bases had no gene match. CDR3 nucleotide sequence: TGTGCCAGTAGTATTAACGGACAGGGGTCCTACGAGCAGTACTTC. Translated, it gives CASSINGQGSYEQYF.

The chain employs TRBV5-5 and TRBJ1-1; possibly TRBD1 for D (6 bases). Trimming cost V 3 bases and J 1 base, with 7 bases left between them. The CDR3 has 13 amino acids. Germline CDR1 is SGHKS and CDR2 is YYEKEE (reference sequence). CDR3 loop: CASSSQGNTEAFF. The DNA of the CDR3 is TGTGCCAGCAGCTCACAGGGGAACACTGAAGCTTTCTTT.

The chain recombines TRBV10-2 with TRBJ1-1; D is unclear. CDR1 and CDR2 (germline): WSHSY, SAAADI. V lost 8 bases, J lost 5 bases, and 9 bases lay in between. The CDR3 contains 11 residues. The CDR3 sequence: CASARGTEAFF. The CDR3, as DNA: TGCGCCAGCGCGCGGGGTACTGAAGCTTTCTTT.

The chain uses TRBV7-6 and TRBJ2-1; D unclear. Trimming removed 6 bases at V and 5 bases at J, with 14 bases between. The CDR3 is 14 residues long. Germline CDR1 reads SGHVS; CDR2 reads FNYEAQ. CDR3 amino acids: CASSPFRVNNEQFF. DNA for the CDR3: TGTGCCAGCAGTCCTTTTCGGGTGAACAATGAGCAGTTCTTC.

CDR3 in DNA: TGTGCCAGCAGTAGACAGCCCGAAGACACCATATATTTT. It encodes CASSRQPEDTIYF. V and J are TRBV6-5 and TRBJ1-3; maybe TRBD1 (5 bases). V was cut by 5 bases and J by 8 bases, with 13 bases left in between. Germline CDR1 reads MNHEY; CDR2 reads SVGAGI. This CDR3 region has 13 residues.

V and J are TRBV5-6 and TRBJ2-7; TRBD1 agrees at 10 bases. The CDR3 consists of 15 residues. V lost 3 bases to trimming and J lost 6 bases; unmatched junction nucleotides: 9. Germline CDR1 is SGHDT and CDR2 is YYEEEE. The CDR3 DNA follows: TGTGCCAGCAGCTCCGACAGGGGGCCTTCGGGCGAGCAGTACTTC. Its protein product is CASSSDRGPSGEQYF.

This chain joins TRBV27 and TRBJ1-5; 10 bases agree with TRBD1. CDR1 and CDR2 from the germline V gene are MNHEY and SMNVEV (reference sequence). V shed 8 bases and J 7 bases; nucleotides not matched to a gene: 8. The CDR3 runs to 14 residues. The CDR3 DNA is TGTGCCAGCCGACAGGGGGCTAGGGGACAGCCCCAGCATTTT. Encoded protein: CASRQGARGQPQHF.

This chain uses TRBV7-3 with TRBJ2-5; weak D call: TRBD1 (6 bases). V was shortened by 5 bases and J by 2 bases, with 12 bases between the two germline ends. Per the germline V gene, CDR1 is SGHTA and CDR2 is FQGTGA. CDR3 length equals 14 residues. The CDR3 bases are TGTGCCAGCAGCCAGGGGAGCAGACAAGAGACCCAGTACTTC. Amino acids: CASSQGSRQETQYF.

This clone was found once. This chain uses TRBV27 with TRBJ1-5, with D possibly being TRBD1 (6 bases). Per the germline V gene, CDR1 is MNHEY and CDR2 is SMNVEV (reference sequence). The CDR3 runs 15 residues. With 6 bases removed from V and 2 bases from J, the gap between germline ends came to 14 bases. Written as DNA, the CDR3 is TGTGCCAGCAGCCCCGAGGGGGTTGGCAATCAGCCCCAGCATTTT. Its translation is CASSPEGVGNQPQHF.

CDR3 sequence: CASNPHRGSTDTQYF. For the CDR3, the DNA is TGTGCCAGCAACCCCCACAGGGGGAGCACAGATACGCAGTATTTT. This chain connects TRBV28 to TRBJ2-3; 8 positions agree with TRBD1. The CDR3 contains 15 residues. Germline CDR1 is MDHEN and CDR2 is SYDVKM. V lost 7 bases to trimming and J lost 0 bases; unmatched junction nucleotides: 6.

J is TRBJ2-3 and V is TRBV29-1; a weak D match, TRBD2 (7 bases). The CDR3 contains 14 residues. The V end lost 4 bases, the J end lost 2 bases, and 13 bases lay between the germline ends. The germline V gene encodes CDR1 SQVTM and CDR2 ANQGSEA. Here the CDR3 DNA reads TGCAGCGTTGCGCGGGGGCTAACCACAGATACGCAGTATTTT. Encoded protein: CSVARGLTTDTQYF.

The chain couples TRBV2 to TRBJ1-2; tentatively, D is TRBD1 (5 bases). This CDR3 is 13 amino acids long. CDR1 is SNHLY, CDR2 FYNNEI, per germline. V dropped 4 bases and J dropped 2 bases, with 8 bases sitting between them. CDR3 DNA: TGTGCCAGCAGTGCGGGGGGAAACTATGGCTACACCTTC. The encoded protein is CASSAGGNYGYTF. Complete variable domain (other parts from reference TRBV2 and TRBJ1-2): EPEVTQTPSHQVTQMGQEVILRCVPISNHLYFYWYRQILGQKVEFLVSFYNNEISEKSEIFDDQFSVERPDGSNFTLKIRSTKLEDSAMYFCASSAGGNYGYTFGSGTRLTVV.

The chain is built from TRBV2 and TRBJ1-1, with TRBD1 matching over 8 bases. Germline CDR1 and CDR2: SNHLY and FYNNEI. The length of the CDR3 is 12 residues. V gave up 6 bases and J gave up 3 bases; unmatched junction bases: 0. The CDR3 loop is CASRTGDTEAFF. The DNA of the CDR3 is TGTGCCAGCAGGACAGGGGACACTGAAGCTTTCTTT.

CDR3 region: CASSLNENFGYTF. The CDR3 DNA reads TGTGCCAGCAGCTTAAATGAGAATTTCGGCTACACCTTC. V usage is TRBV7-2 and J usage is TRBJ1-2; unclear D gene. CDR1 SGHTA and CDR2 FQGNSA come from the germline V gene. Trimming shortened V by 2 bases and J by 8 bases, and 12 bases separated the two germline ends. CDR3 size: 13 residues.